The rows below give T cell receptor beta chains drawn from one sample of a study of metastatic and nonmetastatic thyroid tumors. TCRdb recomputed clones from the PCR reads via MiXCR. The sample has 15,000 to 20,000 clones; around a third are singletons. The sequenced material came from tumor tissue. The receptors were gathered from a male donor with papillary thyroid cancer or a benign thyroid nodule (not recorded which). Some clones in this sample may be carry-over from other donors' samples. CDR3s include the opening cysteine and the closing phenylalanine or tryptophan. D genes are given only for firm matches. For some rows the clone size is stated as once, few or many, or as a class when expanded; others skip it.

>-|TRBV6-1|few|TRBJ2-7
CASTRDGGYEQYF
TGTGCCAGCACCAGAGACGGTGGCTACGAGCAGTACTTC
>-|TRBV6-4|-|TRBJ1-3
CASRDQYTGSGNSIYF
TGTGCCAGCAGAGACCAGTACACTGGCTCTGGGAACAGCATATATTTT
>-|TRBV7-8|medium-sized|TRBJ2-1
CASSLPLRGSSYNEQFF
TGTGCCAGCAGCTTACCCCTACGGGGGAGCTCCTACAATGAGCAGTTCTTC
>-|TRBV11-2|medium-sized|TRBJ2-3
CASSAKGVDTQYF
TGTGCCAGCAGCGCAAAGGGGGTAGATACGCAGTATTTT
>TRBD2|TRBV20-1|-|TRBJ2-7
CSGRGGRDYGQYF
TGCAGTGGTCGTGGCGGGAGAGATTACGGGCAGTACTTC
>-|TRBV19|-|TRBJ2-5
CASRRQWGETQYF
TGTGCCAGTAGAAGACAGTGGGGCGAGACCCAGTACTTC
>-|TRBV18|-|TRBJ1-2
CASSLGTDPNYGYTF
TGTGCCAGCTCACTAGGGACGGACCCTAACTATGGCTACACCTTC
>-|TRBV2|medium-sized|TRBJ2-1
CASKEDSHYNEQFF
TGTGCCAGCAAGGAGGACAGCCACTACAATGAGCAGTTCTTC
>TRBD1|TRBV19|medium-sized|TRBJ1-4
CASSGQGFPRTNEKLFF
TGTGCCAGCTCGGGACAGGGTTTTCCAAGGACTAATGAAAAACTGTTTTTT
>-|TRBV28|-|TRBJ1-2
CASSSLGEGYGYTF
TGTGCCAGCAGTTCACTCGGGGAGGGCTATGGCTACACCTTC
>-|TRBV18|many|TRBJ1-5
CASSPLGSKDQPQHF
TGTGCCAGCTCACCCCTCGGGAGTAAGGATCAGCCCCAGCATTTT
>TRBD1|TRBV2|-|TRBJ1-2
CASRDREIYGYTF
TGTGCCAGCCGGGACAGGGAAATCTATGGCTACACCTTC
>TRBD1|TRBV7-3|-|TRBJ2-1
CASSSRQGINDEQFF
TGTGCCAGCAGCTCCCGACAGGGAATTAACGATGAGCAGTTCTTC
>-|TRBV6-6|-|TRBJ2-5
CASSYWHQEETQYF
TGTGCCAGCAGTTATTGGCACCAAGAAGAGACCCAGTACTTC
>-|TRBV19|many|TRBJ2-4
CASSIVTGEAKNIQYF
TGTGCCAGTAGTATAGTAACAGGAGAAGCCAAAAACATTCAGTACTTC
>-|TRBV7-9|many|TRBJ2-7
CASSGGPEQYF
TGTGCCAGCAGCGGGGGGCCCGAGCAGTACTTC
>-|TRBV28|-|TRBJ1-2
CASSPRPPLNTF
TGTGCCAGCAGTCCACGACCCCCTTTGAACACCTTC
>TRBD2|TRBV6-5|few|TRBJ2-5
CASGRGGETQYF
TGTGCCAGCGGACGGGGGGGAGAGACCCAGTACTTC
>-|TRBV11-2|once|TRBJ2-5
CASRGVDETQYF
TGTGCCAGCAGGGGGGTTGATGAGACCCAGTACTTC
>-|TRBV9|medium-sized|TRBJ2-7
CASSAGTAGSYEQYF
TGTGCCAGCAGCGCGGGGACAGCGGGCTCCTACGAGCAGTACTTC
>-|TRBV19|large|TRBJ1-1
CASSIYLNTEAFF
TGTGCCAGTAGTATATATCTGAACACTGAAGCTTTCTTT
>-|TRBV7-9|many|TRBJ1-4
CASSSPMREGGNEKLFF
TGTGCCAGCAGCTCGCCAATGAGGGAAGGCGGTAATGAAAAACTGTTTTTT
>-|TRBV18|many|TRBJ1-1
CASSLADIGAEAFF
TGTGCCAGCTCATTAGCGGACATCGGGGCTGAAGCTTTCTTT
>-|TRBV10-2|-|TRBJ2-7
CASGQPSSYEQYF
TGCGCCAGCGGACAGCCGAGCTCCTACGAGCAGTACTTC
>-|TRBV12-3/TRBV12-4|many|TRBJ1-3
CASSLTAFSGNTIYF
TGTGCCAGCAGTTTGACAGCATTCTCTGGAAACACCATATATTTT
>TRBD1|TRBV5-6|many|TRBJ2-1
CASSWGTVNEQFF
TGTGCCAGCAGCTGGGGGACAGTCAATGAGCAGTTCTTC
>TRBD1|TRBV20-1|-|TRBJ1-2
CSARTATGNGYTF
TGCAGTGCTAGGACTGCGACAGGGAATGGCTACACCTTC
>-|TRBV28|-|TRBJ1-5
CASSLERGGNQPQHF
TGTGCCAGCAGTTTGGAGAGGGGGGGCAATCAGCCCCAGCATTTT
>TRBD2|TRBV3-1|-|TRBJ2-2
CASSQDRTGGHQRTGELFF
TGTGCCAGCAGCCAAGATCGAACGGGAGGACACCAGAGGACCGGGGAGCTGTTTTTT
>-|TRBV2|few|TRBJ1-6
CASSLNSRNSPLHF
TGTGCCAGCAGCCTCAACTCCCGTAATTCACCCCTCCACTTT
>-|TRBV5-4|-|TRBJ2-3
CAGSLDPNTDTHYF
TGTGCCGGCAGCTTGGATCCTAACACAGATACGCATTATTTT
>TRBD2|TRBV6-6|large|TRBJ2-7
CASSYSTQGFGLAGGGTQYF
TGTGCCAGCAGTTACTCGACCCAGGGGTTCGGTCTAGCGGGAGGGGGTACGCAGTACTTC
>TRBD2|TRBV9|-|TRBJ2-7
CASSEGTGLAELPEQYF
TGTGCCAGCAGCGAGGGCACGGGACTAGCGGAACTCCCTGAGCAGTACTTC
>-|TRBV10-3|-|TRBJ2-1
CAISEHAGGQYNEQFF
TGTGCCATCAGTGAGCATGCCGGGGGCCAGTACAATGAGCAGTTCTTC
>-|TRBV6-8|-|TRBJ2-2
CASSYAHSGQGTSGFTGELFF
TGTGCCAGCAGTTACGCGCACTCGGGACAGGGGACTAGCGGCTTTACCGGGGAGCTGTTTTTT
>-|TRBV10-3|few|TRBJ1-2
CAISESGRLGYGYTF
TGTGCCATCAGTGAGTCAGGGCGCCTCGGCTATGGCTACACCTTC
>TRBD2|TRBV18|many|TRBJ2-3
CASSPSGSHADTQYF
TGTGCCAGCTCACCTAGCGGGAGCCACGCAGATACGCAGTATTTT
>-|TRBV6-1|-|TRBJ1-2
CASSDRPHLDGYTF
TGTGCCAGCAGCGACAGGCCACACCTTGATGGCTACACCTTC
>-|TRBV11-3|-|TRBJ1-1
CASSVDCYRTEAVF
TGTGCCAGCAGCGTGGACTGTTACCGGACTGAAGCTGTCTTT
>TRBD1|TRBV5-1|-|TRBJ2-1
CASSNPRGLNEQFF
TGCGCCAGCAGCAACCCCAGGGGGCTTAATGAGCAGTTCTTC
>TRBD2|TRBV12-3/TRBV12-4|medium-sized|TRBJ2-1
CASRTTSGGLDEQFF
TGTGCCAGCAGGACGACTAGCGGGGGCCTAGATGAGCAGTTCTTC
>TRBD1|TRBV14|many|TRBJ2-4
CASSRLGDRGLKNIQYF
TGTGCCAGCAGCCGACTCGGGGACAGGGGGCTTAAAAACATTCAGTACTTC
>-|TRBV27|few|TRBJ1-2
CASTAAVGGYGYTF
TGTGCCAGCACCGCCGCTGTGGGTGGCTATGGCTACACCTTC
>-|TRBV19|once|TRBJ1-2
CASKTSATGYDGYTF
TGTGCCAGTAAGACAAGTGCGACAGGTTACGATGGCTACACCTTC
>-|TRBV2|many|TRBJ1-2
CASQRQGRNYGYTF
TGTGCCAGCCAGAGGCAGGGGCGCAACTATGGCTACACCTTC
>-|TRBV7-9|-|TRBJ2-7
CASRPIAEGSYDQYF
TGTGCCAGCAGGCCAATAGCTGAGGGCTCCTACGATCAGTACTTC
>-|TRBV28|-|TRBJ2-5
CASSQGRTQETQYF
TGTGCCAGCAGTCAGGGGCGGACCCAAGAGACCCAGTACTTC
>-|TRBV4-3|-|TRBJ2-7
CASSQDLVAIYEQYF
TGCGCCAGCAGCCAAGATTTGGTAGCGATCTACGAGCAGTACTTC
>-|TRBV6-2/TRBV6-3|-|TRBJ2-7
CASSYTVNKYEQYF
TGTGCCAGCAGTTACACGGTCAATAAGTACGAGCAGTACTTC
>TRBD2|TRBV19|-|TRBJ2-3
CASTSTSGTDSQYF
TGTGCCAGTACTTCGACTAGCGGCACAGATTCACAGTATTTT
>TRBD2|TRBV7-2|-|TRBJ2-5
CASSLSRTSEETQYF
TGTGCCAGCAGCTTATCAAGGACTAGCGAAGAGACCCAGTACTTC
>-|TRBV6-2/TRBV6-3|few|TRBJ2-7
CASSYSTDSGEQYF
TGTGCCAGCAGTTACTCTACGGACTCGGGCGAGCAGTACTTC
>-|TRBV7-8|-|TRBJ1-1
CASSLSQGNTEAFF
TGTGCCAGCAGCTTGAGCCAGGGGAACACTGAAGCTTTCTTT
>TRBD2|TRBV6-5|-|TRBJ2-7
CDSSWTSVRAYEQYF
TGTGACAGCAGTTGGACTAGCGTGAGGGCCTACGAGCAGTACTTC